The TCR beta chain described here comes from a study of glioma-infiltrating T cells. Study-wide results and caveats: Tissue-blood divergence was below expectation in non-neoplastic patients, above in gliomas. CDR3 overlap between tissue and blood was very small.

With regard to this clonotype: What it binds is unknown.

This CDR3 contains 15 residues. The trim removed 1 base at V and 3 bases at J, leaving 5 bases unmatched. The germline gives CDR1 LGHNA, CDR2 YSLEER. TCR alpha and beta CDR3 regions were amplified from RNA using iRepertoire nested multiplex PCR. TCRdb analysed the multiplex PCR reads with MiXCR anew, one entry per CDR3 protein. The profile shows fewer than 500,000 distinct CDR3 sequences, roughly two fifths of them singletons. The chain combines TRBV4-3 with TRBJ2-7, with 8 bases matching TRBD1. Sequenced: glioma tissue, nonneoplastic brain tissue, or PBMCs (not recorded which). The receptor was derived from a human donor with low-grade glioma or glioblastoma, undergoing nonglioma brain surgery, or in good health (not recorded which). The CDR3 DNA reads TGCGCCAGCAGCCAAGGACAGGGGTCCTACTACGAGCAGTACTTC. This sequence encodes CASSQGQGSYYEQYF.